This TCR beta chain was found in a study of Ad26.COV2.S vaccination and SARS-CoV-2 variants. Treatment meaning: around 19 received Ad26.COV2.S at low or high dose, single or two shots; about five received placebo; per-sample allocation not given. Sampling occurred on day 63 after the first vaccine or placebo injection. Some clones are missing from TCRdb's copy, which holds only in-frame ones; the method was immunoSEQ multiplex PCR. The sample includes a few hundred thousand clones, over 75% of them seen just once. Study observations and caveats: With respect to non-spike TCR breadth, vaccine and placebo recipients were similar.

As to this clone: Its antigen is still unknown.

Sequenced here: peripheral blood, sampled in a trial of Ad26.COV2.S vaccine versus placebo. The clonotype comes from a person between 18 and 60 years old who received the Ad26.COV2.S COVID-19 vaccine or a placebo.

The CDR3 region has the DNA TGTGCCAGCAGCTTGGCCTTTACGGACCTGAGCTCTGGAAACACCATATATTTT. Its translation: CASSLAFTDLSSGNTIYF. The V and J genes are TRBV5-6 and TRBJ1-3; no firm D call. Trimming took off 0 bases at V and 0 bases at J, with 16 bases between the two ends. The germline gives CDR1 SGHDT, CDR2 YYEEEE. This CDR3 has 18 residues.